Listed below are T cell receptor beta chains from one sample, sequenced in a study of shared clonotypes between healthy human individuals. The method was immunoSEQ multiplex PCR; TCRdb's version includes in-frame clones alone and lacks a portion of them. Of about 480,000 clones in the sample, 75% to 80% were seen once. The sequenced sample was PBMCs. The receptors shown here come from a woman aged 40 to 49 in good health. Some clones in this sample may be carry-over from other donors' samples. Both conserved end residues are part of each CDR3. A D gene is named only where the DNA matches it firmly. Only some rows state a clone size, as once, few, many or a class for expanded clones.

V gene,J gene,clone size,D gene,CDR3 length,CDR3 DNA,CDR3 protein
TRBV29-1,TRBJ1-1,NA,TRBD1,17,TGCAGCGTTGAGTGGGCGACGAGACAGGGGCTTAACACTGAAGCTTTCTTT,CSVEWATRQGLNTEAFF
TRBV15,TRBJ2-1,once,NA,14,TGTGCCACCAGCGGACCTCGGGCCCGAGGTGAGCAGTTCTTC,CATSGPRARGEQFF
TRBV12-1,TRBJ1-1,NA,NA,16,TGTGCCAGCAGCCTTAGGACAGCTGTAGCGAACACTGAAGCTTTCTTT,CASSLRTAVANTEAFF
TRBV6-1,TRBJ1-1,NA,NA,15,TGTGCCAGCAGTGAGGCGGCAGGGGAGGGGACTGAAGCTTTCTTT,CASSEAAGEGTEAFF
TRBV29-1,TRBJ2-2,NA,NA,14,TGCAGCGTTGAAGGCGCCTGGGGGACCGGGGAGCTGTTTTTT,CSVEGAWGTGELFF
TRBV7-3,TRBJ1-2,NA,TRBD1,18,TGTGCCAGCAGCCACGCCACCCCTGACAGGGTTCCTGGCTATGGCTACACCTTC,CASSHATPDRVPGYGYTF
TRBV18,TRBJ1-4,NA,NA,16,TGTGCCAGCTCACCACAGGTTTCCAGGGTGGCTGAAAAACTGTTTTTT,CASSPQVSRVAEKLFF
TRBV27,TRBJ1-1,NA,NA,13,TGTGCCAGCAGTTCTATAATCGACAGTGAAGCTTTCTTT,CASSSIIDSEAFF
TRBV6-4,TRBJ1-4,few,NA,14,TGTGCCAGCAGTGACGGACCTGGCGGCGAAAAACTGTTTTTT,CASSDGPGGEKLFF
TRBV19,TRBJ2-5,once,NA,12,TGTGCCAGTAAGGGCGGCCAAGAGACCCAGTACTTC,CASKGGQETQYF
TRBV27,TRBJ2-2,NA,TRBD2,17,TGTGCCAGCAACACCCTTAGCGGGACGCGAACGGCCGGGGAGCTGTTTTTT,CASNTLSGTRTAGELFF
TRBV7-9,TRBJ2-3,once,NA,15,TGTGCCAGCAGCGCACAGGGGTTTAGCGGAGATACGCAGTATTTT,CASSAQGFSGDTQYF
TRBV7-9,TRBJ1-2,NA,TRBD1,13,TGTGCCAGCAGCCCCGACAGGGGCTATGGCTACACCTTC,CASSPDRGYGYTF
TRBV6-1,TRBJ2-2,NA,NA,13,TGTGCCAGCAGGGACTCCGGGACCCTAGTACTGTTTTTT,CASRDSGTLVLFF
TRBV6-1,TRBJ2-7,NA,TRBD2,17,TGTGCCAGCAGTGAAGCAAGAAGGGACTATCCACCATACGAGCAGTACTTC,CASSEARRDYPPYEQYF
TRBV9,TRBJ2-2,NA,NA,14,TGTGCCAGCAGCGTATCTCTAGACACCGGGGAGCTGTTTTTT,CASSVSLDTGELFF
TRBV9,TRBJ2-7,many,TRBD2,14,TGTGCCAGCAGCCCCGGGACTAGCGGGTACGAGCAGTACTTC,CASSPGTSGYEQYF
TRBV5-4,TRBJ2-2,NA,TRBD2,17,TGTGCCAGCAGCCAGGGTGGCGGGAGGGCCAACACCGGGGAGCTGTTTTTT,CASSQGGGRANTGELFF
TRBV11-3,TRBJ2-3,NA,TRBD2,17,TGTGCCAGCAGCTTTCGGGGACTAGCGGGTAGCACAGATACGCAGTATTTT,CASSFRGLAGSTDTQYF
TRBV6-1,TRBJ2-7,NA,TRBD2,15,TGTGCCAGCAGCCCTAGGCTAGCGGGCTACTACGAGCAGTACTTC,CASSPRLAGYYEQYF
TRBV7-2,TRBJ2-3,NA,NA,16,TGTGCCAGCAGCTTAGGCTTGGCTAGCGGCACAGATACGCAGTATTTT,CASSLGLASGTDTQYF
TRBV7-8,TRBJ1-1,once,NA,17,TGTGCCAGCAGCCCAGCCCGGACCTGGAACCGTAACACTGAAGCTTTCTTT,CASSPARTWNRNTEAFF
TRBV5-1,TRBJ2-6,NA,NA,16,TGCGCCAGCAGCTTGGGGGACGAGGGAGGGGCCAACGTCCTGACTTTC,CASSLGDEGGANVLTF
TRBV18,TRBJ2-7,NA,NA,15,TGTGCCAGCTCACCACGGGTAGGGACCTCCTACGAGCAGTACTTC,CASSPRVGTSYEQYF
TRBV27,TRBJ2-7,NA,TRBD2,14,TGTGCCAGCAGTCCTTCTAGCGGGAGGGTCGAGCAGTACTTC,CASSPSSGRVEQYF
TRBV7-2,TRBJ1-2,NA,NA,12,TGTGCCAGCAGCCCCGGCTTATATGGCTACACCTTC,CASSPGLYGYTF
TRBV28,TRBJ2-7,NA,NA,14,TGTGCCAGCAGTTTAGCCCCTAGTTTCGGGGAGCAGTACTTC,CASSLAPSFGEQYF
TRBV19,TRBJ1-3,NA,NA,13,TGTGCCAGTAACCCCAACTCTGGAAACACCATATATTTT,CASNPNSGNTIYF
TRBV7-9,TRBJ2-5,NA,TRBD1,15,TGTGCCAGCAGCCCCCGGACAGGGGGACAAGAGACCCAGTACTTC,CASSPRTGGQETQYF
TRBV5-4,TRBJ2-1,NA,NA,14,TGTGCCACCGGTGGGGCGGGATTCTACAATGAGCAGTTCTTC,CATGGAGFYNEQFF
TRBV9,TRBJ2-1,NA,TRBD2,16,TGTGCCAGCAGCCCCCCGACTAGCGGGAGAACGCATGAGCAGTTCTTC,CASSPPTSGRTHEQFF
TRBV9,TRBJ2-7,NA,NA,14,TGTGCCAGCAGCGTAGAGCTTAGCGGTTACGAGCAGTACTTC,CASSVELSGYEQYF
TRBV10-2,TRBJ2-3,NA,TRBD2,13,TGCGCCACCACTAGCGGGATGACAGATACGCAGTATTTT,CATTSGMTDTQYF
TRBV19,TRBJ1-2,NA,TRBD1,15,TGTGCCAGTATAAGGTCCCGGGACAGGGTTTATGGCTACACCTTC,CASIRSRDRVYGYTF
TRBV29-1,TRBJ2-7,NA,NA,12,TGCAGCGTTTTTCGGGATTCCTACGAGCAGTACTTC,CSVFRDSYEQYF
TRBV5-6,TRBJ2-2,NA,NA,16,TGTGCCAGCAGCGGTGGTTTAGGGGCGAACACCGGGGAGCTGTTTTTT,CASSGGLGANTGELFF
TRBV10-3,TRBJ2-7,NA,NA,16,TGTGCCATCAGTGAAGGCTCTCCGGTTAACTCCTACGAGCAGTACTTC,CAISEGSPVNSYEQYF
TRBV5-4,TRBJ2-3,NA,NA,16,TGTGCCAGCCGACCCGGGGGAGCGAGACAGGTCGATACGCAGTATTTT,CASRPGGARQVDTQYF
TRBV30,TRBJ2-5,NA,NA,12,TGTGCCTGGAGTTCCGGACAAGAGACCCAGTACTTC,CAWSSGQETQYF
TRBV28,TRBJ2-3,NA,NA,16,TGTGCCAGCAGTTTACGTGCGGTTGGGGGCACAGATACGCAGTATTTT,CASSLRAVGGTDTQYF
TRBV7-9,TRBJ2-2,NA,TRBD1,17,TGTGCCAGCAGCTCCGGACAGGTGCGGGCGAACACCGGGGAGCTGTTTTTT,CASSSGQVRANTGELFF
TRBV19,TRBJ2-5,NA,TRBD2,16,TGTGCCAGTAGTATCCAATCCGGGACTAGTCGAGAGACCCAGTACTTC,CASSIQSGTSRETQYF
TRBV5-1,TRBJ2-5,NA,TRBD1,18,TGCGCCAGCAGCTTGGGAGGGGGACAGGGGAATTCGGGGAAGACCCAGTACTTC,CASSLGGGQGNSGKTQYF
TRBV7-2,TRBJ2-7,NA,NA,13,TGTGCCAGCAGCTTGGGACCTCGGTCCGAGCAGTACTTC,CASSLGPRSEQYF
TRBV18,TRBJ2-7,few,TRBD2,17,TGTGCCAGCTCACCACCGTCTTTGCTAGCGGGGACCTACGAGCAGTACTTC,CASSPPSLLAGTYEQYF
TRBV10-3,TRBJ2-7,NA,TRBD1,13,TGTGCCATCAGTGGGACAGGGTCCCACGAGCAGTACTTC,CAISGTGSHEQYF
TRBV28,TRBJ2-1,NA,TRBD2,16,TGTGCCAGCAGTTTAGTCGGCGGGAGCTCCTACAATGAGCAGTTCTTC,CASSLVGGSSYNEQFF
TRBV6-5,TRBJ1-1,NA,TRBD1,13,TGTGCCAGTACAGGGGGAGGGAACACTGAAGCTTTCTTT,CASTGGGNTEAFF
TRBV18,TRBJ2-2,NA,TRBD2,13,TGTGCCAGCTCACCAGGGACTAAGCGGGAGCTGTTTTTT,CASSPGTKRELFF
TRBV5-1,TRBJ1-2,once,TRBD1,15,TGCGCCAGCAGCTTGGGAGGGGGCACGAACTATGGCTACACCTTC,CASSLGGGTNYGYTF
TRBV27,TRBJ1-2,NA,NA,16,TGTGCCAGCAGTCTTGGGGGGGCCCTCGGAGTTGATGGCTACACCTTC,CASSLGGALGVDGYTF
TRBV30,TRBJ2-7,NA,NA,11,TGTGCCTGGACCGCGGGTTCCGAGCAGTACTTC,CAWTAGSEQYF
TRBV5-4,TRBJ2-7,NA,TRBD2,15,TGTGCCAGCAGCCGGACTAGCGGGGTAACCTACGAGCAGTACTTC,CASSRTSGVTYEQYF
TRBV4-2,TRBJ2-1,NA,NA,14,TGTGCCAGCAGGGACATGGGGGGTAACAATGAGCAGTTCTTC,CASRDMGGNNEQFF
TRBV5-1,TRBJ1-3,NA,NA,15,TGCGCCAGCAGCTCCGGGACCCTCTCTGGAAACACCATATATTTT,CASSSGTLSGNTIYF